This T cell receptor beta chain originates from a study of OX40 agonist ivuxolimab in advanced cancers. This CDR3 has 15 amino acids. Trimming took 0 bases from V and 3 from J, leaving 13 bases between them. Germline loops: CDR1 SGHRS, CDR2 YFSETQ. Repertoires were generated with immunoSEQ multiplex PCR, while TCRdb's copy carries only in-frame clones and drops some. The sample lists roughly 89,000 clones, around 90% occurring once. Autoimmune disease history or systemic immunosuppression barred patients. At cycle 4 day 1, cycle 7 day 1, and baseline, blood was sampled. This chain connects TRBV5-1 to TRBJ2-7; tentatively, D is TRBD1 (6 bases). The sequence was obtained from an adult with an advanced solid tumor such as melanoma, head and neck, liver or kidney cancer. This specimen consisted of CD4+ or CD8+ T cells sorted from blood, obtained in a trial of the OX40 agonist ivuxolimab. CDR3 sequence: CASSLVGGVDYEQYF. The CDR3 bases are TGCGCCAGCAGCTTGGTTGGGGGCGTTGACTACGAGCAGTACTTC.